The 5 T cell receptor beta chains below were found in one sample sequenced in a study of response to subunit inactivated influenza vaccine. TCRdb reprocessed the RT-PCR reads with MiXCR, giving one entry per CDR3 protein. The data contain roughly 650,000 distinct CDR3 sequences, 14% of them singletons. Sequences were derived from PBMCs from blood, sampled 14 days before vaccination. The receptor set was obtained from a man aged 50 to 59 who received an inactivated influenza vaccine.

The chain has TRBV24-1 and TRBJ2-5; TRBD2 matches 7 bases. This CDR3 has 14 residues. J lost 7 bases, V lost 1 base, and 5 bases had no gene match. Looked up from germline, CDR1 is KGHDR and CDR2 is SFDVKD. The CDR3 DNA is TGTGCCACCAGTGATTTCGGCGGGAGAGGGACCCAGTACTTC. Protein sequence: CATSDFGGRGTQYF.

This clonotype was counted only a few times. The rearrangement joins TRBV9 to TRBJ2-1, with 9 nucleotides matching TRBD1. Germline V CDR1 and CDR2: SGDLS, YYNGEE. J lost 5 bases, V lost 2 bases, and 8 bases had no gene match. The CDR3 has 16 amino acids. The CDR3 reads CASSVHGTGIHNEQFF. In DNA form, the CDR3 reads TGTGCCAGCAGCGTGCACGGGACAGGGATCCACAATGAGCAGTTCTTC.

This clonotype has only a few counts. The rearrangement joins TRBV4-3 to TRBJ2-5; TRBD1 matches 10 bases. Per the germline V gene, CDR1 is LGHNA and CDR2 is YSLEER. The V segment lost 1 base and the J segment 5 bases; nucleotides outside the gene matches: 7. This CDR3 contains 16 residues. The CDR3 here is CASSQAWDRGRETQYF. The CDR3 nucleotides are TGCGCCAGCAGCCAAGCCTGGGACAGGGGACGGGAGACCCAGTACTTC.

This clonotype showed up just a few times. The V gene is TRBV10-3, the J gene TRBJ2-3; 10 bases line up with TRBD2. The J segment lost 1 base and the V segment lost 4 bases, leaving 8 bases of the junction unmatched. Per germline, CDR1 ENHRY and CDR2 SYGVKD. This CDR3 comprises 17 residues. CDR3 region: CAISVRASGGRTDTQYF. DNA for the CDR3: TGTGCCATCAGTGTTAGGGCTAGCGGGGGCCGCACAGATACGCAGTATTTT.

This clonotype occurred many times. This chain joins TRBV5-1 and TRBJ2-3; maybe TRBD1 (6 bases). V was cut by 3 bases and J by 1 base, with 15 bases left in between. Germline V CDR1 and CDR2: SGHRS, YFSETQ. This CDR3 has 16 residues. The chain's CDR3 is CASSSLQGLGTDTQYF. In nucleotides, the CDR3 is TGCGCCAGCAGCTCACTACAGGGTTTGGGCACAGATACGCAGTATTTT.